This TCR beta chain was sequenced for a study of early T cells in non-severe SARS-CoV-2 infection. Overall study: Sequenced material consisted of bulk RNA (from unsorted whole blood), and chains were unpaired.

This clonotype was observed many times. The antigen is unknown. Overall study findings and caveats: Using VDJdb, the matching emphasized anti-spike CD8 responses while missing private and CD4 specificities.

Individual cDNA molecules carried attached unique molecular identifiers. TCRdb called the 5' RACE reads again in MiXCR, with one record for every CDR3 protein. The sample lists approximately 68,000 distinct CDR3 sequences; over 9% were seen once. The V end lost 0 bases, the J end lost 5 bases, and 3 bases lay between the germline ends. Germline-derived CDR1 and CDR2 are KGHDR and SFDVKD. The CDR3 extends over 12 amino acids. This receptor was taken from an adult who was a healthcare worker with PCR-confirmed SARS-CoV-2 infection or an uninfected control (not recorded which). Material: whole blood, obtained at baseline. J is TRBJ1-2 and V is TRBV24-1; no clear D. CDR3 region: CATSDLNYGYTF. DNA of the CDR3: TGTGCCACCAGTGATTTGAATTATGGCTACACCTTC.